These T cell receptor beta chains were read from a single sample in a study of T cell responses to AZD1222 COVID-19 vaccine. Here immunoSEQ multiplex PCR was the method, and the copy in TCRdb shows in-frame clones only, minus some. The sample has around 78,000 clones; roughly 90% are singletons. Here the sequenced sample was peripheral blood, taken 28 days after the second AZD1222 dose. These receptors all stem from an adult who received the AZD1222 COVID-19 vaccine. Both conserved end residues are trimmed from each CDR3.

v_gene	j_gene	CDR3aa
TRBV7-8	TRBJ1-2	ASSLMGQVTYGYT
TRBV5-1	TRBJ2-7	ATKRLEQY
TRBV11-2	TRBJ1-1	ASSFLEDTEAF
TRBV6-5	TRBJ1-5	ASQLEQPQH
TRBV6-1	TRBJ2-1	ASSGASGGAGDEQF
TRBV28	TRBJ1-1	ASNTGNTEAF
TRBV24-1	TRBJ2-7	ATSDSGTASYEQY
TRBV4-1	TRBJ2-7	ASSLGVRAGVEQY
TRBV27	TRBJ1-4	ASSLFGWDEKLF
TRBV11-2	TRBJ1-2	ASSSIARDRVRGGYT
TRBV28	TRBJ2-1	ASREGITGGDEQF
TRBV5-1	TRBJ1-1	ASSLARPDTEAF
TRBV7-9	TRBJ2-7	ASSPRTGSYEQY
TRBV7-3	TRBJ2-1	ASSSALESEQF
TRBV3-1/TRBV3-2	TRBJ1-6	ASSPSDWGMNSPLH
TRBV30	TRBJ2-3	AWSVGGVSTDTQY
TRBV2	TRBJ2-5	ASTQAAGGETQY
TRBV7-2	TRBJ2-7	ASRLAGASYEQY
TRBV5-4	TRBJ2-6	ASSLELTGANVLT
TRBV7-2	TRBJ2-2	ASSLVGTGRTGELF
TRBV9	TRBJ2-2	ASSPTSGNTGELF
TRBV11-2	TRBJ1-4	ASRKAGERDEKLF
TRBV3-1/TRBV3-2	TRBJ2-6	ASTSGSNVLT
TRBV7-9	TRBJ2-7	ASSPRGQIYEQY
TRBV6-6	TRBJ2-7	ASCPGGTDEQY
TRBV7-2	TRBJ1-1	ASSPQGGMNTEAF
TRBV7-9	TRBJ1-2	ASSSATHYGYT
TRBV9	TRBJ1-1	ASSVNSATEAF
TRBV19	TRBJ1-5	ASAGDRDNQPQH
TRBV24-1	TRBJ1-5	ATSDLGKPQH
TRBV6-5	TRBJ2-7	ASSLPGQGSYEQY
TRBV11-2	TRBJ2-7	ASSFRREQY
TRBV7-9	TRBJ1-1	ASSKGGGAF
TRBV3-1/TRBV3-2	TRBJ1-4	ASSLSATGVEKLF
TRBV24-1	TRBJ2-5	ATSVNRGLEGETQY
TRBV4-2	TRBJ2-2	ASSQDGGSGSRELF
TRBV25-1	TRBJ2-7	ASSDKHGPGIEQY
TRBV7-3	TRBJ2-2	ASSLTGGSTGELF
TRBV2	TRBJ2-7	ASVEFLSYEQY
TRBV2	TRBJ1-2	ASRQPVGRVGYT
TRBV5-1	TRBJ2-1	ASSFSRVEAYNEQF
TRBV5-6	TRBJ1-3	ASSPTGLAGNTIY
TRBV18	TRBJ2-7	ASSPAGSYYEQY
TRBV30	TRBJ1-1	AWSVPFPNTEAF
TRBV4-1	TRBJ2-2	ASTALGGWTGELF
TRBV7-2	TRBJ1-5	ASSLVGPSNQPQH
TRBV7-3	TRBJ1-1	ASSAGQNTEAF
TRBV5-1	TRBJ2-1	ASSQPGQLAGGLLSSYNEQF
TRBV6-6	TRBJ1-2	ASGVGGGGYT
TRBV9	TRBJ2-5	ASSPRGGETQY
TRBV9	TRBJ2-1	ASSVENYEQF
TRBV29-1	TRBJ2-5	SVGDRLQETQY
TRBV4-1	TRBJ2-5	ASSQGLAGGLGETQY
TRBV6-1	TRBJ1-2	ASSEGGIANYGYT
TRBV7-9	TRBJ2-7	ASSLLGNEQY
TRBV19	TRBJ2-2	ASSIVGTGRNGELF
TRBV3-1/TRBV3-2	TRBJ2-3	ASSQDHGTSGVDTQY